Below, 12 T cell receptor beta chains from the same sample are listed, as sequenced in a study of blood T cells in healthy people across ages. Alongside a J-beta primer mix, a sample-barcoded 5' primer served in a second PCR lasting about 7 to 11 cycles. MiXCR was run by TCRdb on the 5' RACE reads, yielding one entry per CDR3 protein. This table has around 1,700,000 distinct CDR3 sequences, 28% appearing once. Sequencing was done on a sample of blood. The receptors derive from a woman aged 30 to 39 in good health.

This clonotype was observed at least ten times. This chain joins TRBV5-6 and TRBJ2-4; TRBD1 is a possible D gene (5 bases). This CDR3 comprises 14 residues. Trimming cost V 3 bases and J 13 bases, with 20 bases left between them. CDR1 and CDR2 (germline): SGHDT, YYEEEE. For the CDR3, the DNA is TGTGCCAGCAGCTCCCGGACAACGGAGTTTGGACAGTACTTC. As protein: CASSSRTTEFGQYF. Using reference TRBV5-6 and TRBJ2-4 for the parts outside the CDR3, the full variable domain is DAGVTQSPTHLIKTRGQQVTLRCSPKSGHDTVSWYQQALGQGPQFIFQYYEEEERQRGNFPDRFSGHQFPNYSSELNVNALLLGDSALYLCASSSRTTEFGQYFGAGTRLSVL.

The chain joins TRBV5-1 to TRBJ2-5, with a weak D call TRBD2 (5 bases). Deletions cut 4 bases from V and 2 bases from J, with 18 bases between. The CDR3 has 16 amino acids. CDR1 and CDR2 from the germline V gene are SGHRS and YFSETQ. This CDR3 reads CASSRTASLEQETQYF. DNA for the CDR3: TGCGCCAGCAGCCGTACCGCTAGCCTAGAACAAGAGACCCAGTACTTC. Based on the CDR3 plus reference TRBV5-1 and TRBJ2-5, the full variable domain is KAGVTQTPRYLIKTRGQQVTLSCSPISGHRSVSWYQQTPGQGLQFLFEYFSETQRNKGNFPGRFSGRQFSNSRSEMNVSTLELGDSALYLCASSRTASLEQETQYFGPGTRLLVL.

The CDR3 protein is CASSFSTGGEQYF. The CDR3 region has the DNA TGCGCCAGCAGCTTCTCGACGGGGGGCGAGCAGTACTTC. The V call is TRBV5-1, the J call TRBJ2-7; 7 positions match TRBD2. This CDR3 has 13 amino acids. V was clipped by 2 bases and J by 6 bases; unmatched bases: 5. CDR1 and CDR2 from the germline V gene are SGHRS and YFSETQ.

This clonotype has a count of ten or more. This chain joins TRBV6-5 and TRBJ2-7; TRBD2 matches at 12 bases. The CDR3 consists of 15 residues. Per the germline V gene, CDR1 is MNHEY and CDR2 is SVGAGI. The trim removed 6 bases at V and 4 bases at J, leaving 7 bases unmatched. The CDR3 DNA sequence: TGTGCCAGCAGCGCACTAGCGGGAGGTTCTTACGAGCAGTACTTC. It translates to CASSALAGGSYEQYF.

This clonotype was recorded at least ten times. The chain carries TRBV7-9 and TRBJ2-5; 9 positions agree with TRBD2. There are 17 residues in the CDR3. Germline V gives CDR1 SEHNR, CDR2 FQNEAQ (reference sequence). After removal of 2 bases from V and 2 bases from J, the junction contained 9 bases not matched to a gene. CDR3 bases: TGTGCCAGCAGCTTAACCCATTTAGCGGGGGCACAAGAGACCCAGTACTTC. Translation gives CASSLTHLAGAQETQYF.

This clonotype was found a few times. CDR3 DNA: TGTGCCAGCAGAGGGACGGGGGCGCTTGGCTACACCTTC. Translated: CASRGTGALGYTF. The gene calls are TRBV6-6 and TRBJ1-2; D is possibly TRBD1 (6 bases). V shed 6 bases and J shed 7 bases, with 15 bases lying between them. The length of the CDR3 is 13 residues. In germline, CDR1 is MNHNY, CDR2 SVGAGI (reference sequence).

This clonotype was seen a few times. The chain links TRBV12-3 or TRBV12-4 to TRBJ2-2, with a tentative D call TRBD2 (7 bases). The CDR3 length is 15 residues. The V and J ends lost 6 bases and 4 bases respectively, with 15 bases between them. Here the CDR3 reads CASSPGEGGTGELFF. Written as DNA, the CDR3 is TGTGCCAGCAGCCCCGGGGAGGGGGGCACCGGGGAGCTGTTTTTT.

V gene TRBV6-2 or TRBV6-3 combines with J gene TRBJ1-2, with 9 bases identical to TRBD1. Germline CDR1 and CDR2: MNHEY and SVGEGT. This CDR3 is 13 amino acids long. Germline trimming cut 7 bases from V and 4 bases from J; bases unmatched to any gene: 4. CDR3 amino acids: CASNRQGVYGYTF. The CDR3 bases are TGTGCCAGCAACCGACAGGGGGTCTATGGCTACACCTTC.

This clonotype was counted between two and nine times. The V gene is TRBV7-2, the J gene TRBJ2-3; TRBD1 matches 11 bases. J was trimmed by 4 bases and V by 4 bases; bases with no gene match: 7. Germline-derived CDR1 and CDR2 are SGHTA and FQGNSA. CDR3 length: 16 residues. The CDR3 loop is CASSSRTGGRADTQYF. As DNA, the CDR3 is TGTGCCAGCAGCTCGCGGACAGGGGGCAGGGCAGATACGCAGTATTTT.

There are a few counts of this clonotype. The chain employs TRBV2 and TRBJ2-1; possible D gene TRBD2, 7 bases. The CDR3 has 15 residues. Germline CDR1 SNHLY, CDR2 FYNNEI. Trimming took off 1 base at V and 3 bases at J, with 10 bases between the two ends. CDR3 loop: CASSEGRGGYNEQFF. The CDR3 DNA is TGTGCCAGCAGTGAAGGTAGGGGGGGCTACAATGAGCAGTTCTTC.

In its sample, this clonotype was seen many times. J is TRBJ2-1 and V is TRBV29-1, with 10 bases that match TRBD2. The CDR3 sequence is 14 residues long. Germline CDR1 reads SQVTM; CDR2 reads ANQGSEA. V gave up 4 bases and J gave up 6 bases; unmatched junction bases: 6. CDR3 coding DNA: TGCAGCGTTGCCCGGACTAGCGGATCCAATGAGCAGTTCTTC. It translates to CSVARTSGSNEQFF.

The chain is built from TRBV27 and TRBJ2-7; 9 positions agree with TRBD2. V lost 6 bases, J lost 3 bases, and 3 bases stayed unmatched. The CDR3 has 13 residues. The germline gives CDR1 MNHEY, CDR2 SMNVEV (reference sequence). CDR3: CASRGTSYYEQYF. In DNA form, the CDR3 reads TGTGCCAGCAGGGGGACTAGCTACTACGAGCAGTACTTC.